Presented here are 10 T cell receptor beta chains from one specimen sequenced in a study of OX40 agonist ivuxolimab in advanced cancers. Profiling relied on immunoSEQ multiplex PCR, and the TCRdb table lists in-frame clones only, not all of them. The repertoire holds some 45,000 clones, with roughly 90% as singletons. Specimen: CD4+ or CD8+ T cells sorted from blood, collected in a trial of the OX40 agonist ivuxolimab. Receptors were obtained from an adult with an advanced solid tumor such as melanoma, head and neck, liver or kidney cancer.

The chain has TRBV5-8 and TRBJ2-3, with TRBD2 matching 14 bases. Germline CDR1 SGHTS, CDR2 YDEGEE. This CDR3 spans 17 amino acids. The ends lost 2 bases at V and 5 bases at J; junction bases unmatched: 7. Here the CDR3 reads CASSFGTSGGLGDTQYF. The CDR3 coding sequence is TGTGCCAGCAGCTTCGGGACTAGCGGGGGCTTGGGAGATACGCAGTATTTT.

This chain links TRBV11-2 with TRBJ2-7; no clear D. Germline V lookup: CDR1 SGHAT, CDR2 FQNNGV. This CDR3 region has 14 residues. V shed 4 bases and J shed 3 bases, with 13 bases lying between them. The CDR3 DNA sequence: TGTGCCAGCAGCTGGGTTCCCGGTGGCTACGAGCAGTACTTC. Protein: CASSWVPGGYEQYF.

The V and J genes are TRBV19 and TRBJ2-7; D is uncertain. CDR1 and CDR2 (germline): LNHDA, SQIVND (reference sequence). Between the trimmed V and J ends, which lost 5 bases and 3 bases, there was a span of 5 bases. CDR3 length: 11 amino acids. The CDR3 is CASSWGYEQYF. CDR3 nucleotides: TGTGCCAGTAGTTGGGGCTACGAGCAGTACTTC.

The CDR3 region is CAIRAGTGINYGYTF. CDR3 DNA sequence: TGTGCCATCAGGGCCGGGACAGGGATTAACTATGGCTACACCTTC. This sequence joins TRBV10-3 and TRBJ1-2; 9 nucleotides line up with TRBD1. CDR1 is ENHRY and CDR2 is SYGVKD in the germline V gene. Losses at the gene ends were 6 bases for V and 1 base for J; bases not matched to a gene: 6. This CDR3 is 15 amino acids long.

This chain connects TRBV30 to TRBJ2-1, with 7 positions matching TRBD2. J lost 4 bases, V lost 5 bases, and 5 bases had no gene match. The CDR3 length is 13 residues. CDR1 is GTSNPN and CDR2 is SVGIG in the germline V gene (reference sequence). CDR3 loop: CAWSSGGYNEQFF. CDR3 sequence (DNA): TGTGCCTGGTCTTCCGGGGGGTACAATGAGCAGTTCTTC. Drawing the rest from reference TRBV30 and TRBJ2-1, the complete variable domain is SQTIHQWPATLVQPVGSPLSLECTVEGTSNPNLYWYRQAAGRGLQLLFYSVGIGQISSEVPQNLSASRPQDRQFILSSKKLLLSDSGFYLCAWSSGGYNEQFFGPGTRLTVL.

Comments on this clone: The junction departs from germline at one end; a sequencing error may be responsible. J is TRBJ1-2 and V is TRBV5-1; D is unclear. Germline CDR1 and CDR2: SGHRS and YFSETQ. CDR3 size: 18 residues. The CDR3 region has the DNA TGCGCCAGCCGCTTGTTCCCAGGCGCTACGCTAGCTAACTATGGCTACACCTTC. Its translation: CASRLFPGATLANYGYTF.

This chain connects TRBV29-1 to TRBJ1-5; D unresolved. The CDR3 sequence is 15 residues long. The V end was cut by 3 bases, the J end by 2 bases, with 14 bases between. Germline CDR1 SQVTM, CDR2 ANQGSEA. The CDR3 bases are TGCAGCGTTGAGATAACAAGGTCGGGCAATCAGCCCCAGCATTTT. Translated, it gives CSVEITRSGNQPQHF.

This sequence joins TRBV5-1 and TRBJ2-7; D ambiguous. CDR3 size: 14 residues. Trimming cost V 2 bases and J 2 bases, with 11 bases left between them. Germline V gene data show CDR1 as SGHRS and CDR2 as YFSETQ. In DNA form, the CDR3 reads TGCGCCAGCAGCTTTTCAGTCTCAACCTACGAGCAGTACTTC. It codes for CASSFSVSTYEQYF.

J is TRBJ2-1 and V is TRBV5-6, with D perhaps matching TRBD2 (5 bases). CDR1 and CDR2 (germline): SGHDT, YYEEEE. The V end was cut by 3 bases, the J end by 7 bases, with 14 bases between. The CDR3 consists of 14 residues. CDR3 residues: CASSYLGSVNEQFF. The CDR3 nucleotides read TGTGCCAGCAGCTACCTGGGTAGCGTAAATGAGCAGTTCTTC.

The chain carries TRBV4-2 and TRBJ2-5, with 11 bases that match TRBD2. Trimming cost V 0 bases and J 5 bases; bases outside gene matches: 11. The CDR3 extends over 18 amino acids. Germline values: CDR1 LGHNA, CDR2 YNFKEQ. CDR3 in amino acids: CASSQDSSGRTPGETQYF. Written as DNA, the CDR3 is TGTGCCAGCAGCCAAGATTCTAGCGGGAGGACCCCGGGGGAGACCCAGTACTTC.